Below, 15 T cell receptor beta chains from the same sample are listed, as sequenced in a study of early T cells in non-severe SARS-CoV-2 infection. TCRdb reanalysed the 5' RACE reads using MiXCR and keeps one entry per CDR3 protein. The sample includes about 38,000 distinct CDR3 sequences, roughly 4.4% seen only once; the top ten take 15% to 20%. Sequenced: whole blood. The receptors shown here come from an adult who was a healthcare worker with PCR-confirmed SARS-CoV-2 infection or an uninfected control (not recorded which).

There are a few counts of this clonotype. The chain is built from TRBV9 and TRBJ2-3; tentative D call: TRBD2 (5 bases). The germline V gene encodes CDR1 SGDLS and CDR2 YYNGEE. Trimming stripped 4 bases from V and 2 bases from J, with 11 bases between. The CDR3 runs to 14 residues. In DNA, the CDR3 is TGTGCCAGCAGCCTTTCCGGGGACACAGATACGCAGTATTTT. It codes for CASSLSGDTDTQYF.

This clonotype was seen ten or more times. The chain is built from TRBV3-1 and TRBJ1-1, with D hard to call. CDR3 length: 14 amino acids. CDR1 LGHDT and CDR2 YNNKEL come from the germline V gene (reference sequence). V lost 1 base and J 5 bases, leaving 11 bases between the germline ends. The CDR3 DNA sequence: TGTGCCAGCAGCCAAGTAGGCTATACAACTGAAGCTTTCTTT. This gives the protein CASSQVGYTTEAFF.

In this sample, this clonotype turned up many times. The V call is TRBV20-1, the J call TRBJ2-7; a possible D gene is TRBD1 (6 bases). The CDR3 covers 16 residues. Germline values: CDR1 DFQATT, CDR2 SNEGSKA (reference sequence). V gave up 0 bases and J gave up 4 bases, with 19 bases separating them. The CDR3 DNA sequence: TGCAGTGCTAGAGATCGGGCTGGGACAAATCTATACGAGCAGTACTTC. Translation gives CSARDRAGTNLYEQYF.

This clonotype was observed at least ten times. The chain recombines TRBV7-9 with TRBJ2-7, with a tentative D call TRBD2 (6 bases). Per germline, CDR1 SEHNR and CDR2 FQNEAQ (reference sequence). Trimming took 1 base from V and 3 from J, leaving 10 bases between them. CDR3 size: 14 residues. CDR3 protein: CASSLVPGDYEQYF. CDR3 bases: TGTGCCAGCAGCTTAGTCCCGGGGGACTACGAGCAGTACTTC.

In its sample, this clonotype was seen many times. The V and J genes are TRBV20-1 and TRBJ2-5; D may be TRBD2 (6 bases). Per germline, CDR1 DFQATT and CDR2 SNEGSKA (reference sequence). The CDR3 is made up of 14 amino acids. The V end lost 3 bases, the J end lost 1 base, and 12 bases lay between the germline ends. CDR3 protein: CSASHIAAQETQYF. The CDR3 nucleotides read TGCAGTGCTAGCCACATAGCGGCCCAAGAGACCCAGTACTTC.

Concerning this clonotype: This may stem from a read error, because a much larger clone lies one nucleotide away. V gene TRBV6-7 combines with J gene TRBJ2-3; possibly TRBD2 for D (6 bases). TRBV6-7 is an ORF, with its function uncertain. V lost 5 bases and J 4 bases, leaving 22 bases between the germline ends. The CDR3 is made up of 17 amino acids. Here the CDR3 DNA reads TGTGCCAGCAGTACCCAGACTAGTACTCTTCGGGCAGATACGCAGTATTTT. Amino acids: CASSTQTSTLRADTQYF.

This clonotype came up a few times. The chain is built from TRBV20-1 and TRBJ1-1; TRBD1 matches at 8 bases. V gave up 6 bases and J gave up 5 bases; unmatched junction bases: 11. The CDR3 runs 14 residues. Germline CDR1 is DFQATT and CDR2 is SNEGSKA (reference sequence). The CDR3 here is CSANSWDRWTEAFF. The CDR3 DNA reads as TGCAGTGCCAACTCTTGGGACAGGTGGACTGAAGCTTTCTTT.

This clonotype came up many times. This sequence joins TRBV5-6 and TRBJ1-6; D uncertain. With 4 bases removed from V and 7 bases from J, the gap between germline ends came to 9 bases. Germline V lookup: CDR1 SGHDT, CDR2 YYEEEE. There are 13 residues in the CDR3. CDR3 in amino acids: CASSNTGNSPLHF. CDR3 bases: TGTGCCAGCAGCAACACGGGGAATTCACCCCTCCACTTT.

There are many counts of this clonotype. The genes are TRBV5-1 and TRBJ2-5; 10 bases align to TRBD1. CDR3 length equals 15 residues. J lost 1 base, V lost 5 bases, and 5 bases had no gene match. Germline CDR1 and CDR2: SGHRS and YFSETQ. This CDR3 reads CASSKTGGAQETQYF. The CDR3 DNA reads TGCGCCAGCAGTAAGACAGGGGGCGCCCAAGAGACCCAGTACTTC.

This clonotype was seen a handful of times. The V gene is TRBV13, the J gene TRBJ1-2, with 8 nucleotides matching TRBD1. This CDR3 has 12 amino acids. Losses at the gene ends were 6 bases for V and 8 bases for J; bases not matched to a gene: 5. Germline V CDR1 and CDR2: PRHDT, FYEKMQ (reference sequence). The CDR3 nucleotides read TGTGCCAGCAGATTTGACAGGGGAGGCTACACCTTC. Translation: CASRFDRGGYTF.

This clonotype was detected many times. The rearrangement joins TRBV20-1 to TRBJ2-1; TRBD2 matches at 11 bases. This CDR3 is 14 amino acids long. Germline assignment: CDR1 DFQATT and CDR2 SNEGSKA (reference sequence). After removal of 6 bases from V and 9 bases from J, the junction contained 10 bases not matched to a gene. The CDR3 coding sequence is TGCAGTGCACCAACTAGCGGGGGAATAGGTGAGCAGTTCTTC. Translation gives CSAPTSGGIGEQFF.

The sample holds many counts of this clonotype. This chain uses TRBV3-1 with TRBJ2-3; D remains ambiguous. The germline CDR1 and CDR2 sequences are LGHDT and YNNKEL (reference sequence). Trimming pared 6 bases from V and 4 bases from J, leaving 17 bases between. CDR3 length: 15 amino acids. The CDR3 loop is CASSRTTPRSDTQYF. Written as DNA, the CDR3 is TGTGCCAGCAGTCGAACCACGCCACGGTCAGATACGCAGTATTTT.

The chain recombines TRBV11-2 with TRBJ2-3, with TRBD2 matching 7 bases. The CDR3 totals 16 residues. V gave up 2 bases and J gave up 0 bases; unmatched junction bases: 5. Looked up from germline, CDR1 is SGHAT and CDR2 is FQNNGV. The CDR3 DNA sequence: TGTGCCAGCAGCTTATTGGGGGGGAGAAGCACAGATACGCAGTATTTT. Translated: CASSLLGGRSTDTQYF.

There are many counts of this clonotype. The rearrangement links TRBV5-1 to TRBJ1-1, with D possibly being TRBD1 (5 bases). CDR1 and CDR2 from the germline V gene are SGHRS and YFSETQ. Trimming stripped 5 bases from V and 1 base from J, with 12 bases between. CDR3 size: 14 residues. The CDR3 sequence is CASRLDQGNTEAFF. In DNA form, the CDR3 reads TGCGCCAGCAGGTTAGATCAGGGGAACACTGAAGCTTTCTTT.

Many counts were recorded for this clonotype. The chain combines TRBV4-2 with TRBJ1-5; D is unresolved. Germline V gene lookup returns CDR1 LGHNA and CDR2 YNFKEQ. The CDR3 contains 14 residues. The V end was cut by 1 base, the J end by 6 bases, with 10 bases between. CDR3 loop: CASSQARASQPQHF. The CDR3 region has the DNA TGTGCCAGCAGCCAAGCCCGGGCGAGTCAGCCCCAGCATTTT.